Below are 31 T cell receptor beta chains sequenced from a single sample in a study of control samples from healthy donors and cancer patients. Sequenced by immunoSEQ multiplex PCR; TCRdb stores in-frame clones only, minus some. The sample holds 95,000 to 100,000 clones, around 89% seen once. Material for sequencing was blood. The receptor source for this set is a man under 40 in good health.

Here the CDR3 reads CASSRGLAGGYTDTQYF. CDR3 nucleotides: TGTGCCAGCAGCCGCGGACTAGCGGGGGGGTACACAGATACGCAGTATTTT. The chain carries TRBV3-1 (or the pseudogene TRBV3-2) and TRBJ2-3; 15 bases fit TRBD2. J gave up 2 bases and V 4 bases, and 4 bases lay outside the gene matches. This CDR3 is 17 amino acids long. Germline values: CDR1 LGHDT, CDR2 YNNKEL (reference sequence).

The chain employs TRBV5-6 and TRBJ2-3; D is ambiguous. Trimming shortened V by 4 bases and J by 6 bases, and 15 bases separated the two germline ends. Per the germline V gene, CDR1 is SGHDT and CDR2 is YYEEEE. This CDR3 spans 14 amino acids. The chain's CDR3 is CASSPARGPDTQYF. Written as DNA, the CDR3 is TGTGCCAGCAGCCCCGCGAGAGGACCCGATACGCAGTATTTT.

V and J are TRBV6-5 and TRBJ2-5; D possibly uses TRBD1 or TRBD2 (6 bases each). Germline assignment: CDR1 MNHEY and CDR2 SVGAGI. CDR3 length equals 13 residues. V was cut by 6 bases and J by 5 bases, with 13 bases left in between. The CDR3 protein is CASRMGAGETQYF. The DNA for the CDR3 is TGTGCCAGCAGAATGGGGGCGGGGGAGACCCAGTACTTC.

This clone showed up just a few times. CDR3 DNA: TGTGCCAGCAGCGAGGCCTACGAGCAGTACTTC. Its protein is CASSEAYEQYF. V gene TRBV2 combines with J gene TRBJ2-7; D not certain. V was clipped by 6 bases and J by 2 bases, with 5 bases between them. The CDR3 consists of 11 residues. Per the germline V gene, CDR1 is SNHLY and CDR2 is FYNNEI.

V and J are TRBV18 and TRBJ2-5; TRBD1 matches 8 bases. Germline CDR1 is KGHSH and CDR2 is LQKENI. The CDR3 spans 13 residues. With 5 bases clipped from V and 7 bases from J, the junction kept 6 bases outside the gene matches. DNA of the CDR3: TGTGCCAGCTCATCGGACAGGGCCGGGACCCAGTACTTC. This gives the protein CASSSDRAGTQYF.

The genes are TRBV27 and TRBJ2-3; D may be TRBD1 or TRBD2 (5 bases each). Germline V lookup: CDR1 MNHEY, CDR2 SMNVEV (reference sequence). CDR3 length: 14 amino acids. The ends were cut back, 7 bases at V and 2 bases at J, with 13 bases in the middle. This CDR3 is CASTPLGTTDTQYF. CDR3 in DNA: TGTGCCAGCACCCCCCTAGGGACCACAGATACGCAGTATTTT.

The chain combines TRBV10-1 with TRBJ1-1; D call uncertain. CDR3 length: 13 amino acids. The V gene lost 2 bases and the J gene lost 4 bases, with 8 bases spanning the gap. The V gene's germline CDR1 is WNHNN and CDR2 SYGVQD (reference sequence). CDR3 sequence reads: CASSELSTTEAFF. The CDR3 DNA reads TGCGCCAGCAGTGAGCTCAGTACCACTGAAGCTTTCTTT.

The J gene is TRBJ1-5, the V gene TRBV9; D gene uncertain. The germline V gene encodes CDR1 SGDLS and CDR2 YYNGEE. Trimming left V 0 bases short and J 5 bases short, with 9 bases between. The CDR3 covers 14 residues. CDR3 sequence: CASSVVRDDQPQHF. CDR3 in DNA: TGTGCCAGCAGCGTAGTACGGGATGATCAGCCCCAGCATTTT.

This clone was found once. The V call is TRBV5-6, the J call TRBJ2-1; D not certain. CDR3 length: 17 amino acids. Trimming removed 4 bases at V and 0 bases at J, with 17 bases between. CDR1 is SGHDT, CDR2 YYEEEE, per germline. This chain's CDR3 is CASSTRNGSGSYNEQFF. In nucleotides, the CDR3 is TGTGCCAGCAGCACCCGGAACGGGTCTGGCTCCTACAATGAGCAGTTCTTC.

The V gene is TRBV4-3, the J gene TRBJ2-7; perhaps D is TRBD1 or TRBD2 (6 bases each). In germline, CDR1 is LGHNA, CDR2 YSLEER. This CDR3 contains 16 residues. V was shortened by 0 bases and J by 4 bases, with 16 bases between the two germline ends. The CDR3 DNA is TGCGCCAGCAGCCAAGATCTCAGCAAGGGGGGTTACGAGCAGTACTTC. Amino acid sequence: CASSQDLSKGGYEQYF.

This CDR3 is CASSLTGPNTEAFF. The DNA for the CDR3 is TGTGCCAGCAGCTTAACAGGACCTAACACTGAAGCTTTCTTT. The chain is built from TRBV7-3 and TRBJ1-1; no reliable D call. V lost 0 bases and J lost 2, with 7 bases in between. CDR3 size: 14 residues. Germline assignment: CDR1 SGHTA and CDR2 FQGTGA.

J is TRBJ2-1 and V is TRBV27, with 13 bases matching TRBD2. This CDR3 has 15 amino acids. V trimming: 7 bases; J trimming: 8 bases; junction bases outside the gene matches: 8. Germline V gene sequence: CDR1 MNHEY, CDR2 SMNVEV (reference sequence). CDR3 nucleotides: TGTGCCAGCACCCTAACTAGCGGGGGGGCATATGAGCAGTTCTTC. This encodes CASTLTSGGAYEQFF.

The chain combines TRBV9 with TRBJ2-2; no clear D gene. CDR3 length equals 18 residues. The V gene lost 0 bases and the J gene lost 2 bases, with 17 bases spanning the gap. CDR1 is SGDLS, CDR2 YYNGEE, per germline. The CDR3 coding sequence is TGTGCCAGCAGCGTAGATAAAAGTGTGGGAACAAACACCGGGGAGCTGTTTTTT. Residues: CASSVDKSVGTNTGELFF.

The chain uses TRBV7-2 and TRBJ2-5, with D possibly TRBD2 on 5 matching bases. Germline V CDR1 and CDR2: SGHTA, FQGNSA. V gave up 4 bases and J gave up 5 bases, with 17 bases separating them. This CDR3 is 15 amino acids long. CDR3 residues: CASSSPIEGRETQYF. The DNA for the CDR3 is TGTGCCAGCAGCTCCCCCATCGAGGGCAGGGAGACCCAGTACTTC.

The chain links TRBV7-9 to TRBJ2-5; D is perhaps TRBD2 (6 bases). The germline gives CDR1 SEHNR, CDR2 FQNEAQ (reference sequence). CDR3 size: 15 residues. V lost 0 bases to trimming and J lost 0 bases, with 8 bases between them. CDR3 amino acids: CASSLAGDYQETQYF. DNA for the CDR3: TGTGCCAGCAGCTTAGCGGGGGACTACCAAGAGACCCAGTACTTC.

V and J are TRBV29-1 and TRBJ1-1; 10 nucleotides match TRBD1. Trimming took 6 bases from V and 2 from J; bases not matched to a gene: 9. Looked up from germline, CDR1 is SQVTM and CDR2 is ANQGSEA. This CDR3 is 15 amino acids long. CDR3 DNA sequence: TGCAGCGTAAGACAGGGGGCCGCAACTAACACTGAAGCTTTCTTT. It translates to CSVRQGAATNTEAFF.

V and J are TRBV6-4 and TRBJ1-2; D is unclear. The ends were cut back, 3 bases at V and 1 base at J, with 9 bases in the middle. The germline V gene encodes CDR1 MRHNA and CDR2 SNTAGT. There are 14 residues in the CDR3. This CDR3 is CASSEEAFNYGYTF. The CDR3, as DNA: TGTGCCAGCAGTGAGGAAGCGTTTAACTATGGCTACACCTTC.

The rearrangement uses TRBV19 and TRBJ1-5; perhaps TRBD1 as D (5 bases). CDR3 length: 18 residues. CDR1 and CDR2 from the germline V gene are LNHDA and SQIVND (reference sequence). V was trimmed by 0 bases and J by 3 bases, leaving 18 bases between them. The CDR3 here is CASSIDQAGPGINQPQHF. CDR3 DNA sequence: TGTGCCAGTAGTATAGATCAGGCGGGACCTGGGATCAATCAGCCCCAGCATTTT.

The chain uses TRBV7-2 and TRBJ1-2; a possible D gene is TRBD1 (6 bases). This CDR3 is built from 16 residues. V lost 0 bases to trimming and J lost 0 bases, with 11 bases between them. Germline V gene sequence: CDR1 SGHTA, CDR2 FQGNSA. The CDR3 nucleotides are TGTGCCAGCAGCTTAGCGTGGGGGCTAGCTAACTATGGCTACACCTTC. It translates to CASSLAWGLANYGYTF.

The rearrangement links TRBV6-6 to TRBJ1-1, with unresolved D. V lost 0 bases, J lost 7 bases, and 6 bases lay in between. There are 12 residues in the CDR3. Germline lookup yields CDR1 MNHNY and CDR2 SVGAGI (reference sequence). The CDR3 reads CASSYSQLEAFF. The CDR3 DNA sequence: TGTGCCAGCAGTTACTCGCAACTTGAAGCTTTCTTT.

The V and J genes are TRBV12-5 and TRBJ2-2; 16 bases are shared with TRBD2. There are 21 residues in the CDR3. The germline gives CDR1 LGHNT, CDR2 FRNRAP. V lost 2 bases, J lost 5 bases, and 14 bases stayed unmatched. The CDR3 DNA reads TGTGCTAGTGGTTTGAAGGTTGGGGGACTAGCGGGAGGGCCAAAGACCGGGGAGCTGTTTTTT. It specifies CASGLKVGGLAGGPKTGELFF.

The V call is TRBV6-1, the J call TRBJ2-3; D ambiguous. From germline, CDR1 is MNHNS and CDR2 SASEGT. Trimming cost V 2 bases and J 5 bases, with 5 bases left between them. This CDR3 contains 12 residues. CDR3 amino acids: CASSEFLDTQYF. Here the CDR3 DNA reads TGTGCCAGCAGTGAATTCTTAGATACGCAGTATTTT.

The CDR3 nucleotides are TGTGCTAGTGGTTTGGTGATTAAACAGAACACTGAAGCTTTCTTT. Its translation is CASGLVIKQNTEAFF. The J gene is TRBJ1-1, the V gene TRBV12-5; D not resolved. This CDR3 comprises 15 residues. Germline-derived CDR1 and CDR2 are LGHNT and FRNRAP. With 0 bases removed from V and 1 base from J, the gap between germline ends came to 9 bases.

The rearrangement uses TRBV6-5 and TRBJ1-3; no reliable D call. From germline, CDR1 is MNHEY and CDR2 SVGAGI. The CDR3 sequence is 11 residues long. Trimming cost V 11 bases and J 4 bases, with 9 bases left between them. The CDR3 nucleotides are TGTGCCGGACGTGTCGGAAACACCATATATTTT. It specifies CAGRVGNTIYF.

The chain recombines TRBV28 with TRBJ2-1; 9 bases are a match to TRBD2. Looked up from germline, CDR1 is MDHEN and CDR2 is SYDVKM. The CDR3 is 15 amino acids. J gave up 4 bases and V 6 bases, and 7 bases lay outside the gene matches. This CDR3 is CASRSAGGSYNEQFF. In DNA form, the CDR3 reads TGTGCCAGCAGATCAGCGGGAGGCAGTTACAATGAGCAGTTCTTC.

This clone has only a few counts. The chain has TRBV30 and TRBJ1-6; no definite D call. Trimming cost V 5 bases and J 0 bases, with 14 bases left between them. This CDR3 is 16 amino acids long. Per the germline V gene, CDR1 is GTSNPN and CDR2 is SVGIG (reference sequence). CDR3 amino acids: CAWRRPDFSYNSPLHF. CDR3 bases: TGTGCCTGGCGCAGGCCAGACTTCTCCTATAATTCACCCCTCCACTTT. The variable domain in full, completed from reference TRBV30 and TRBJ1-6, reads SQTIHQWPATLVQPVGSPLSLECTVEGTSNPNLYWYRQAAGRGLQLLFYSVGIGQISSEVPQNLSASRPQDRQFILSSKKLLLSDSGFYLCAWRRPDFSYNSPLHFGNGTRLTVT.

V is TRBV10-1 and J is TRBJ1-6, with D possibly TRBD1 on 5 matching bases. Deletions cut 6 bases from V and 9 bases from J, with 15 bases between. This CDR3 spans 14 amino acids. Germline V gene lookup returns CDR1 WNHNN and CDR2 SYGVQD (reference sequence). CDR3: CASREAGDGSPLHF. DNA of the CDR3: TGCGCCAGCAGAGAGGCTGGGGACGGTTCACCCCTCCACTTT.

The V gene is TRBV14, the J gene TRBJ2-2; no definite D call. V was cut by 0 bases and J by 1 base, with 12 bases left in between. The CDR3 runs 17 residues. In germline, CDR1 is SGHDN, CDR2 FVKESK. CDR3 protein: CASSQEGRLLNTGELFF. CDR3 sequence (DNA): TGTGCCAGCAGCCAAGAAGGGCGACTTTTGAACACCGGGGAGCTGTTTTTT.

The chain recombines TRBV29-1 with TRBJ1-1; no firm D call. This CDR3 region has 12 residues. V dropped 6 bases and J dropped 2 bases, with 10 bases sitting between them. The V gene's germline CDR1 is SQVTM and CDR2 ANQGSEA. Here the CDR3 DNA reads TGCAGCGTCGGTCTAGTAAACACTGAAGCTTTCTTT. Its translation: CSVGLVNTEAFF.

This chain's CDR3 is CASSPRGRHYEQYF. CDR3 coding DNA: TGTGCCAGCAGCCCACGAGGTAGGCACTACGAGCAGTACTTC. The chain carries TRBV28 and TRBJ2-7; D not resolved. The CDR3 is 14 amino acids. The germline V and J ends were trimmed by 6 bases and 3 bases, with 15 bases remaining between them. Germline assignment: CDR1 MDHEN and CDR2 SYDVKM.

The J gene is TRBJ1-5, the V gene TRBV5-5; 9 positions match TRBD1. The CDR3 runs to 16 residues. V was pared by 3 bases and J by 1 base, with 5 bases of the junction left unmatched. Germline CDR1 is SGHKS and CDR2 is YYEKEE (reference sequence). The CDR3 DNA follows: TGTGCCAGCAGCTCACAGGGGGCGCAGAGCAATCAGCCCCAGCATTTT. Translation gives CASSSQGAQSNQPQHF.